Listed below are T cell receptor beta chains from one sample, sequenced in a study of CD8 T cells in ankylosing spondylitis. From the 5' RACE reads, TCRdb called clonotypes with MiXCR, one entry per CDR3 protein. The sample records over 700,000 distinct CDR3 sequences, about 20% being singletons. Sequenced: blood, either unsorted or a sorted T cell fraction (not recorded which). All receptors come from a male donor with ankylosing spondylitis. CDR3s include the opening cysteine and the closing phenylalanine or tryptophan. A D gene is named only where the DNA matches it firmly. Expanded clones are given a class, and other clones once, few, many or no size at all.

TRBJ2-7	TRBV10-2	TRBD1	.	TGCGCCAGCACACCTACAGGGGGTGGTTCCTACGAGCAGTACTTC	CASTPTGGGSYEQYF
TRBJ1-1	TRBV12-3/TRBV12-4	TRBD1	few	TGTGCCAGCACCCGGGACAGCGAGAACACTGAAGCTTTCTTT	CASTRDSENTEAFF
TRBJ2-4	TRBV7-2	TRBD1	few	TGTGCCAGCAGCAGAGAAGTGACAGGGAAAAACATTCAGTACTTC	CASSREVTGKNIQYF
TRBJ2-7	TRBV5-1	.	.	TGCGCCAGCAGCTTGGAATCGTCGGGACCCTACGAGCAGTACTTC	CASSLESSGPYEQYF
TRBJ2-1	TRBV5-1	TRBD2	.	TGCGCCAGCAGCTTGGGCGGGGGACTAGCGGGACCCCCTTACAATGAGCAGTTCTTC	CASSLGGGLAGPPYNEQFF
TRBJ1-2	TRBV24-1	.	once	TGTGCCACCAGTGAGCCCGGGACGGACCCCTTCAAGACCTTC	CATSEPGTDPFKTF
TRBJ2-5	TRBV12-3/TRBV12-4	TRBD2	.	TGTGCCAGCAGTTTTGGAGGACTAGCGGGAGTTGAGACCCAGTACTTC	CASSFGGLAGVETQYF
TRBJ2-2	TRBV12-3/TRBV12-4	TRBD2	.	TGTGCCAGCATCCCTTGGACTAGCGGGGGCCCGAACACCGGGGAGCTGTTTTTT	CASIPWTSGGPNTGELFF
TRBJ2-1	TRBV9	.	many	TGTGCCAGCAGCGTAGCTTCGGATAGCTCCTACAATGAGCAGTTCTTC	CASSVASDSSYNEQFF
TRBJ1-3	TRBV2	.	few	TGTGCCAGCAGTGCTTCGAACTCTGGAAACACCATATATTTT	CASSASNSGNTIYF
TRBJ2-3	TRBV29-1	.	many	TGCAGCGTTGAAGAGGAACTGAGGGGAGATACGCAGTATTTT	CSVEEELRGDTQYF
TRBJ2-7	TRBV30	TRBD1	.	TGTGCCTGGAGTGGGGACAGGGGGCTAAAAGAGCAGTACTTC	CAWSGDRGLKEQYF
TRBJ2-2	TRBV28	TRBD1	.	TGTGCCAGCAATGAACAGGGGGATACCGGGGAGCTGTTTTTT	CASNEQGDTGELFF
TRBJ2-5	TRBV5-1	TRBD2	few	TGCGCCAGCAGCTTCGGACTAGCAGAGACCCAGTACTTC	CASSFGLAETQYF
TRBJ2-7	TRBV10-3	.	.	TGTGCCATCAGTGCGGTGAAGGTAGAACGCTCCTACGAGCAGTACTTC	CAISAVKVERSYEQYF
TRBJ2-5	TRBV28	.	.	TGTGCCAGCAGAACGGGGACGGTACAAGAGACCCAGTACTTC	CASRTGTVQETQYF
TRBJ2-7	TRBV5-1	.	many	TGCGCCAGCAGCTTGGGACTAAACGAGCAGTACTTC	CASSLGLNEQYF
TRBJ2-1	TRBV6-1	TRBD2	.	TGTGCCAGCGGGGGGACTAGCGGGATAGATGAGCAGTTCTTC	CASGGTSGIDEQFF
TRBJ1-2	TRBV5-4	.	many	TGTGCCAGCAGCTTGGAAGGGAACTATGGCTACACCTTC	CASSLEGNYGYTF
TRBJ2-5	TRBV7-3	.	few	TGTGCCAGCAGCCCGACTGGGGTTGGTGGTACCCAGTACTTC	CASSPTGVGGTQYF
TRBJ1-6	TRBV28	.	many	TGTGCCAGCACCCTATATACCTCCGGCAGGGGCGTTGATTCACCCCTCCACTTT	CASTLYTSGRGVDSPLHF
TRBJ1-4	TRBV6-5	.	.	TGTGCCAGCAGTTACTCCGGGGGTGCAACTAATGAAAAACTGTTTTTT	CASSYSGGATNEKLFF
TRBJ2-1	TRBV28	TRBD1	few	TGTGCCAGCAGTCCAGGGACAGGAATCGCCAATGAGCAGTTCTTC	CASSPGTGIANEQFF
TRBJ2-7	TRBV2	TRBD1	.	TGTGCCAGCAGTCCCCTGGGGACAGGGGTCCCAGCCTACGAGCAGTACTTC	CASSPLGTGVPAYEQYF
TRBJ2-1	TRBV28	.	.	TGTGCCAGCAGTTTACAGGGATTCTCCTACAATGAGCAGTTCTTC	CASSLQGFSYNEQFF
TRBJ2-5	TRBV4-1	TRBD2	.	TGCGCCACCTCCGGTAGCGGGGGCCAAGCAGAGACCCAGTACTTC	CATSGSGGQAETQYF
TRBJ1-1	TRBV29-1	.	many	TGCAGCGTTGAAGATCCTGAAGCTTTCTTT	CSVEDPEAFF
TRBJ2-2	TRBV29-1	.	many	TGCAGCGTTGAAGAAGAGGGCAGGGCGAACACCGGGGAGCTGTTTTTT	CSVEEEGRANTGELFF
TRBJ1-1	TRBV12-3/TRBV12-4	.	many	TGTGCCAGCAGTTTGGTTTGGCTGGAGGCAGGGAAAGCTTTCTTT	CASSLVWLEAGKAFF
TRBJ1-4	TRBV2	.	.	TGTGCCAGCAGCCCTGCCTGGGTGGGAGAAAAACTGTTTTTT	CASSPAWVGEKLFF
TRBJ2-1	TRBV5-1	.	few	TGCGCCAGCAGCTTGGACCCGACCAGATCCTACAATGAGCAGTTCTTC	CASSLDPTRSYNEQFF
TRBJ1-6	TRBV7-3	.	.	TGTGCCATCCCTATCGGGACACCCCTCCACTTT	CAIPIGTPLHF
TRBJ1-1	TRBV30	.	many	TGTGCCTGGAATCCCGGGATCGAAGCTTTCTTT	CAWNPGIEAFF
TRBJ1-2	TRBV2	.	.	TGTGCCGGAGGACAGAGCTATGGCTACACCTTC	CAGGQSYGYTF
TRBJ1-3	TRBV14	.	few	TGTGCCAGCAGCCAACTCGGGAACCTTGGAAACACCATATATTTT	CASSQLGNLGNTIYF
TRBJ1-3	TRBV20-1	.	few	TGCAGTGCTCGGACAACCGCGAACTCTGGAAACACCATATATTTT	CSARTTANSGNTIYF
TRBJ1-3	TRBV7-2	.	few	TGTGCCAGCAGCCGCTCAAACACCATATATTTT	CASSRSNTIYF
TRBJ2-7	TRBV30	.	.	TGTGCCTGGAGCTTATCTTCCTACTCCTACGAGCAGTACTTC	CAWSLSSYSYEQYF
TRBJ2-1	TRBV10-3	.	few	TGTGCCATCAGTACCCTAGCAGCCGCCTACAATGAGCAGTTCTTC	CAISTLAAAYNEQFF
TRBJ1-2	TRBV2	.	many	TGTGCCAGCAGTGAAAACGGCAGACCCGGAGGGAACTATGGCTACACCTTC	CASSENGRPGGNYGYTF
TRBJ2-3	TRBV27	.	.	TGTGCCAGCAGTTACGGCCCCGGTGGGGATACGCAGTATTTT	CASSYGPGGDTQYF
TRBJ2-5	TRBV6-2/TRBV6-3	TRBD2	.	TGTGCCAGCTCCACTAGCGCGGAGACCCAGTACTTC	CASSTSAETQYF
TRBJ2-2	TRBV12-3/TRBV12-4	.	.	TGTGCCAGCAGTTCCGGGACACCATCGAACACCGGGGAGCTGTTTTTT	CASSSGTPSNTGELFF
TRBJ1-1	TRBV27	.	.	TGTGCCACCCTCCTGGGGCTTGAAGCTTTCTTT	CATLLGLEAFF
TRBJ2-1	TRBV29-1	.	few	TGCAGCGTTGTTCAGGGCAATGAGCAGTTCTTC	CSVVQGNEQFF
TRBJ1-5	TRBV20-1	.	few	TGCAGTGCTAGTCTTCCGGGTTCGGGCAATCAGCCCCAGCATTTT	CSASLPGSGNQPQHF